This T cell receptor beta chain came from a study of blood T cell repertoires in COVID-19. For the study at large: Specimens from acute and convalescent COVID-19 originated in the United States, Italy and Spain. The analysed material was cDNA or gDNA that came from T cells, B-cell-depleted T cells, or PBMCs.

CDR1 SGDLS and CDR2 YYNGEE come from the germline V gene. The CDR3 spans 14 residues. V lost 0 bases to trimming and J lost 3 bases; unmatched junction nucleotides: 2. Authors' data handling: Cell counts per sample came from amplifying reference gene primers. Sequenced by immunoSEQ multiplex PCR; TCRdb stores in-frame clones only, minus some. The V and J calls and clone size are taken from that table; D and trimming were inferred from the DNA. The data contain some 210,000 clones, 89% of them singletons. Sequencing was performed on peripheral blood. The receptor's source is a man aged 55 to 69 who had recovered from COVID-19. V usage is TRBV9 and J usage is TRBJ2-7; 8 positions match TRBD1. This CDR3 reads CASSVETGGYEQYF. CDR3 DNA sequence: TGTGCCAGCAGCGTAGAAACAGGGGGCTACGAGCAGTACTTC.